This entry is about one TCR beta chain. What it binds is not known. The same CDR3 can be traced to other DNA sequences in this sample. This CDR3 has 13 amino acids. The V gene's germline CDR1 is MDHEN and CDR2 SYDVKM. Trimming left V 7 bases short and J 0 bases short, with 10 bases between. Reverse transcribing all isolated RNA meant expressed TCRB transcripts were sequenced. The method was immunoSEQ multiplex PCR; TCRdb's version includes in-frame clones alone and lacks a portion of them. The profile shows more than 200,000 clones, approximately 16% of them singletons. Averaging approximately 120 mL, one heparinised blood draw came from each individual donor. Purities in excess of 98% were seen in all sorted populations. This specimen comes from a study of beta chain features in type 1 diabetes. For the study at large: In all, roughly 98,000,000 sorted cells from all samples were analyzed.

Whole-study findings and limits: Within patients, naive, central memory and Treg TCRB repertoires seemed more similar than within healthy donors. TCRB CDR3s were moderately but significantly shorter in Type 1 diabetes patients in all four CD4+ subsets.

The chain employs TRBV28 and TRBJ2-7; no clear D. The sequenced material came from naive CD4+ T cells from blood. This sequence originates from a man aged 25-45 years with type 1 diabetes. In DNA form, the CDR3 reads TGTGCCAGCACTCCTGGTAGCTCCTACGAGCAGTACTTC. Translating gives CASTPGSSYEQYF.